Listed below are T cell receptor beta chains from one sample, sequenced in a study of T cells in Graves' hyperthyroidism and ophthalmopathy. TCRdb recomputed calls from the multiplex PCR reads with MiXCR, one row per CDR3 protein. The table has 450,000 to 650,000 distinct CDR3 sequences, 14% seen once. The sample consisted of blood. The receptors were gathered from a young woman with Graves' ophthalmopathy. Both conserved end residues are part of each CDR3. A D gene is named only where the DNA matches it firmly. Not every row has a clone size; where given, it reads once, few, many or a size class.

>TRBJ2-7|NA|TRBV6-5|many
TGTGCCAGCAGTTACTCTGCCTCCCGCAACGAGCAGTACTTC
CASSYSASRNEQYF
>TRBJ1-3|TRBD1|TRBV5-1|many
TGCGCCAGCAGCTTCGGACAGGTATCATGGGACACCATATATTTT
CASSFGQVSWDTIYF
>TRBJ2-1|TRBD2|TRBV6-2/TRBV6-3|many
TGTGCCAGCAGTTACTCGATCGACGGGAGGGTCTCGGGGCAGTTCTTC
CASSYSIDGRVSGQFF
>TRBJ1-1|NA|TRBV4-1|once
TGCGCCAGCAGCCAAGAATTCAACAGGCAGAACACTGAAGCTTTCTTT
CASSQEFNRQNTEAFF
>TRBJ2-3|TRBD2|TRBV7-9|many
TGTGCCAGCAGCCCCGGGACTAGCGAGGCAGATACGCAGTATTTT
CASSPGTSEADTQYF
>TRBJ1-1|TRBD1|TRBV11-3|many
TGTGCCACGGCCCAGGACAGGAAGAACACTGAAGCTTTCTTT
CATAQDRKNTEAFF
>TRBJ1-3|NA|TRBV12-3/TRBV12-4|many
TGTGCCAGCACGCCTGGACGTGGAGGAAACACCATATATTTT
CASTPGRGGNTIYF
>TRBJ2-7|NA|TRBV6-6|NA
TGTGCCAGCAGTTACACATCGAGGCACGAGCAGTACTTC
CASSYTSRHEQYF
>TRBJ2-1|TRBD2|TRBV5-1|few
TGCGCCAGCAGCTTGTTGTGGACTAGCGCCTATGAACAGTTCTTC
CASSLLWTSAYEQFF
>TRBJ1-1|TRBD1|TRBV28|many
TGTGCCAGCGGGGGACAGACCCGCGTGACTTTCTTT
CASGGQTRVTFF
>TRBJ2-5|NA|TRBV6-6|many
TGTGCCAGCAGTTACGCAGGGGTTTACGGAGAGACCCAGTACTTC
CASSYAGVYGETQYF
>TRBJ1-1|NA|TRBV4-1|NA
TGCGCCAGCAGCCAAGAGAGGGGAGGGGAGGGCACTGAAGCTTTCTTT
CASSQERGGEGTEAFF
>TRBJ1-5|NA|TRBV19|few
TGTGCCAGTAGTATTCCGTTTCAAGGTAATCAGCCCCAGCATTTT
CASSIPFQGNQPQHF
>TRBJ1-3|TRBD1|TRBV30|few
TGTGCCTGGAGTGTGGGACAGATCTCTGGAAACACCATATATTTT
CAWSVGQISGNTIYF